This T cell receptor (beta chain) was observed in a study of identical twins. The V end was cut by 0 bases, the J end by 2 bases, with 12 bases between. Germline values: CDR1 SGHKS, CDR2 YYEKEE (reference sequence). This CDR3 is 15 amino acids long. TCRdb passed the 5' RACE reads through MiXCR, listing each CDR3 protein once. The sample includes 540,000 or so distinct CDR3 sequences, 20% to 25% of them seen just once. These data were also filed under a second study, of yellow fever vaccine responses in identical twins.

The TCR comes from a woman in her late teens or twenties in good health. Input material: CD4+ T cells sorted from blood. The rearrangement links TRBV5-5 to TRBJ2-7, with D tentatively TRBD1 or TRBD2 (5 bases each). The CDR3 here is CASSLEVGDAYEQYF. The CDR3 DNA reads TGTGCCAGCAGCTTGGAGGTCGGGGACGCCTACGAGCAGTACTTC.